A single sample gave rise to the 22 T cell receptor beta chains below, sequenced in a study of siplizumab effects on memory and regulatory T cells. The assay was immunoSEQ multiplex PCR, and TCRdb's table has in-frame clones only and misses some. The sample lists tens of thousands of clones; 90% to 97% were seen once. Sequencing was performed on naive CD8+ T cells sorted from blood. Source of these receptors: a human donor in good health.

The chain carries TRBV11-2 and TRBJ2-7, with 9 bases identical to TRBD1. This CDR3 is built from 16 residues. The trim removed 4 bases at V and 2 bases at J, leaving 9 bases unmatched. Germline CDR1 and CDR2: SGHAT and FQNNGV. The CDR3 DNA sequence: TGTGCCAGCAGCTCCCCGGGGGACAGGGTCGCCTACGAGCAGTACTTC. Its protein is CASSSPGDRVAYEQYF.

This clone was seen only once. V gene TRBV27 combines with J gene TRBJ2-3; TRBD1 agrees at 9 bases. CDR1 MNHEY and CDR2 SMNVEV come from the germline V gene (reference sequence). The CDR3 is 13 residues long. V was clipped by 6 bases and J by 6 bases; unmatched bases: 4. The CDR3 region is CASSSGTGDTQYF. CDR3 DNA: TGTGCCAGCAGCTCCGGGACAGGGGATACGCAGTATTTT.

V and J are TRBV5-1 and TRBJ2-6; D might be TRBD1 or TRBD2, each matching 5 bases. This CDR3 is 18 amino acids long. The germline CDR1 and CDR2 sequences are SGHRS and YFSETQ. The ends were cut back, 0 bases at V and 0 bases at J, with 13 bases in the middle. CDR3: CASSLEPTGPSGANVLTF. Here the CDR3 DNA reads TGCGCCAGCAGCTTGGAGCCCACGGGGCCCTCTGGGGCCAACGTCCTGACTTTC.

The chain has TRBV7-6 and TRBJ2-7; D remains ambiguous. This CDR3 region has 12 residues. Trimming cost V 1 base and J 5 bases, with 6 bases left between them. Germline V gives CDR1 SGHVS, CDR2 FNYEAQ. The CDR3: CASSLVGHEQYF. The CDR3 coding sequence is TGTGCCAGCAGCTTAGTAGGCCACGAGCAGTACTTC.

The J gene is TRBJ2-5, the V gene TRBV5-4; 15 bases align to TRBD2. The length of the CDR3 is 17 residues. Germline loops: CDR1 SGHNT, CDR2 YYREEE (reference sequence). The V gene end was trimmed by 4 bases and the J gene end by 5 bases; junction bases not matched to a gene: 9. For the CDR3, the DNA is TGTGCCAGCAGCCCCGGACTAGCGGGGGGGCTCGGGGAGACCCAGTACTTC. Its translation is CASSPGLAGGLGETQYF.

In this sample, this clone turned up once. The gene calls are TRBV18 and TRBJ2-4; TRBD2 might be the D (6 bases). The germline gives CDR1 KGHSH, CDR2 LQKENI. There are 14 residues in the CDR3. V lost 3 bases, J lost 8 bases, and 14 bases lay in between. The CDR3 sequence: CASSPLPGVDIQYF. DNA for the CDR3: TGTGCCAGCTCACCCCTGCCGGGGGTTGACATTCAGTACTTC.

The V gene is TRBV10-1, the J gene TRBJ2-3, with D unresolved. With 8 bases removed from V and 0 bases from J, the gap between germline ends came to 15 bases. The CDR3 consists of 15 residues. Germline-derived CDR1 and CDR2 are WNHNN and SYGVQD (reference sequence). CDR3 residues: CASGLDTVSTDTQYF. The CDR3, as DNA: TGCGCCAGCGGCCTAGACACAGTTAGCACAGATACGCAGTATTTT.

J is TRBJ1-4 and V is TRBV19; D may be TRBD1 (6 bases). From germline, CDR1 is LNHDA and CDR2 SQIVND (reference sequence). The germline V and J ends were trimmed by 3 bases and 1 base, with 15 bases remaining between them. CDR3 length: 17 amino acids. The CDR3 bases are TGTGCCAGTAGTATTTTGGACAGATCCTTAACTAATGAAAAACTGTTTTTT. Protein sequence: CASSILDRSLTNEKLFF. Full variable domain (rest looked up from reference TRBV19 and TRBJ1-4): DGGITQSPKYLFRKEGQNVTLSCEQNLNHDAMYWYRQDPGQGLRLIYYSQIVNDFQKGDIAEGYSVSREKKESFPLTVTSAQKNPTAFYLCASSILDRSLTNEKLFFGSGTQLSVL.

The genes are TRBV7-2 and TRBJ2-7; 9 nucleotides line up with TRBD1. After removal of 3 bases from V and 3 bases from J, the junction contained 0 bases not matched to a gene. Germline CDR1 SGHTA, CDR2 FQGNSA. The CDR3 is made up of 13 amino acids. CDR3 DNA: TGTGCCAGCAGCTTGACAGGGGGCTACGAGCAGTACTTC. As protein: CASSLTGGYEQYF.

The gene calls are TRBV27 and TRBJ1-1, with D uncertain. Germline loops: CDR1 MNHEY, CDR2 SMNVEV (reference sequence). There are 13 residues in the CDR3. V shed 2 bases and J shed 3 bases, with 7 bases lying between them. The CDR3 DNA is TGTGCCAGCAGTTTAGTTATACACACTGAAGCTTTCTTT. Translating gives CASSLVIHTEAFF.

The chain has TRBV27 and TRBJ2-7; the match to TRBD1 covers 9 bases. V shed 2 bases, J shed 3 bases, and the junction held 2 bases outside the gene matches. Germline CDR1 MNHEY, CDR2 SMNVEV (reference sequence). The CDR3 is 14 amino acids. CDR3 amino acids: CASSLTGGNYEQYF. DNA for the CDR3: TGTGCCAGCAGTTTAACAGGGGGCAACTACGAGCAGTACTTC.

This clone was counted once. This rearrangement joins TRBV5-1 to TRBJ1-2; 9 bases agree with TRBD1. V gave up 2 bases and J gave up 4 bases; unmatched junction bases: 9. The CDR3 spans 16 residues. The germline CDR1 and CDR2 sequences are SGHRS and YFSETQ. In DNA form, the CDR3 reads TGCGCCAGCAGCTTCGGCACAGGGGGCACTATCTATGGCTACACCTTC. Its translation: CASSFGTGGTIYGYTF.

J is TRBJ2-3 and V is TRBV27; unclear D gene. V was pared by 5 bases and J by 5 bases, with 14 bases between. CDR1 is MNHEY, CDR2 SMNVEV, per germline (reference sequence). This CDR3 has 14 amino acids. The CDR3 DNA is TGTGCCAGCAGTAACCGGGTCGGGCTAGATACGCAGTATTTT. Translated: CASSNRVGLDTQYF.

This CDR3 reads CASSYWTGQETQYF. CDR3 nucleotides: TGTGCCAGCAGCTACTGGACAGGGCAAGAGACCCAGTACTTC. This rearrangement joins TRBV5-4 to TRBJ2-5; 8 bases align to TRBD1. The CDR3 runs 14 residues. V lost 3 bases and J lost 2; bases outside the gene matches: 3. Germline values: CDR1 SGHNT, CDR2 YYREEE (reference sequence).

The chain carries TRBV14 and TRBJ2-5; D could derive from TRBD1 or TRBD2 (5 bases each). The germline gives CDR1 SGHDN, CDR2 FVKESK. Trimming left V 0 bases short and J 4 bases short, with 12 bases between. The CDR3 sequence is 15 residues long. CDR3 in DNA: TGTGCCAGCAGCCAAGAGAGGGGTCCTCGAGAGACCCAGTACTTC. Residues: CASSQERGPRETQYF.

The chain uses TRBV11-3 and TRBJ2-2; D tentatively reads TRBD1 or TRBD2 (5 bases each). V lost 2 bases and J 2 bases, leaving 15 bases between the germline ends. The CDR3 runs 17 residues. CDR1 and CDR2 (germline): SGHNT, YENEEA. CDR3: CASSLRGSAPNTGELFF. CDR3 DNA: TGTGCCAGCAGCTTAAGGGGTAGCGCCCCCAACACCGGGGAGCTGTTTTTT.

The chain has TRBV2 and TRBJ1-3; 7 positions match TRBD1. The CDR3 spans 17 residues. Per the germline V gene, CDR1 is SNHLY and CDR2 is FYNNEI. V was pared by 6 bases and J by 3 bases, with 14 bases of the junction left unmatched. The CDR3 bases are TGTGCCAGCAGCACTAATAAGGACAGGTTCCTTGGAAACACCATATATTTT. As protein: CASSTNKDRFLGNTIYF. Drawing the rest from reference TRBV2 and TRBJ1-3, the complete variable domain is EPEVTQTPSHQVTQMGQEVILRCVPISNHLYFYWYRQILGQKVEFLVSFYNNEISEKSEIFDDQFSVERPDGSNFTLKIRSTKLEDSAMYFCASSTNKDRFLGNTIYFGEGSWLTVV.

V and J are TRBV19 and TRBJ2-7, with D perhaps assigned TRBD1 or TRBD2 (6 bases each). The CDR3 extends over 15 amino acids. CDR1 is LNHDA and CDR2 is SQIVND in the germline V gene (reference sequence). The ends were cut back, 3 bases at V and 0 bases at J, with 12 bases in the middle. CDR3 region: CASSMGGQSSYEQYF. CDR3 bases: TGTGCCAGTAGTATGGGAGGACAGAGCTCCTACGAGCAGTACTTC.

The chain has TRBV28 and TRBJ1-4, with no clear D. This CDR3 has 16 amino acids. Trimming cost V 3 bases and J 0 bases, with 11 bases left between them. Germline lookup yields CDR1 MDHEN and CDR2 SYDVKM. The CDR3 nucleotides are TGTGCCAGCAGTTTCCCCGCGCACCCAACTAATGAAAAACTGTTTTTT. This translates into CASSFPAHPTNEKLFF. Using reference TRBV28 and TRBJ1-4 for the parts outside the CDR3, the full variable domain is DVKVTQSSRYLVKRTGEKVFLECVQDMDHENMFWYRQDPGLGLRLIYFSYDVKMKEKGDIPEGYSVSREKKERFSLILESASTNQTSMYLCASSFPAHPTNEKLFFGSGTQLSVL.

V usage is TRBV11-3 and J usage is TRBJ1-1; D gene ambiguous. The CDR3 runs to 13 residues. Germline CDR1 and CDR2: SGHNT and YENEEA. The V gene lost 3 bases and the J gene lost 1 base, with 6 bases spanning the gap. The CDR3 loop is CASSLGGNTEAFF. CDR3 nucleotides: TGTGCCAGCAGCTTGGGTGGGAACACTGAAGCTTTCTTT.

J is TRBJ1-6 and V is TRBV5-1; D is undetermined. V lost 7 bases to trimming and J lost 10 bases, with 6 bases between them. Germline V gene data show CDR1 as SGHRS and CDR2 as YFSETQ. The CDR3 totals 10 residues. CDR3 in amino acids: CASHESPLHF. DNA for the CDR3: TGCGCCAGCCACGAATCACCCCTCCACTTT.

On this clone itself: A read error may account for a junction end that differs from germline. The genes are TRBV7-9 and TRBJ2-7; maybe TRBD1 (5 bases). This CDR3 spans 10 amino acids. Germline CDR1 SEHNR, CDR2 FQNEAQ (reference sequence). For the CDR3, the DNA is TGTGCCAGCAGCTTAGGGCAGGGTCACTTC. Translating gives CASSLGQGHF.